Following are 19 T cell receptor beta chains from one sample sequenced in a study of T cells in Graves' hyperthyroidism and ophthalmopathy. Researchers amplified the TCR beta CDR3 regions from RNA transcripts. The HTBI set primed first-round TCR CDR3 RT-PCR. One entry per CDR3 protein results from TCRdb running MiXCR on the multiplex PCR reads. The sample carries nearly 750,000 distinct CDR3 sequences, roughly a third recorded once. The sequencing input was blood. Source of these receptors: a woman between 40 and 55 years old with Graves' hyperthyroidism.

This sequence joins TRBV29-1 and TRBJ2-5; either TRBD1 or TRBD2 may supply D (6 bases each). The V and J ends lost 7 bases and 4 bases respectively, with 10 bases between them. This CDR3 is built from 11 residues. Germline V gives CDR1 SQVTM, CDR2 ANQGSEA. CDR3 sequence (DNA): TGCAGCGGGGGGGCGGGAGAGACCCAGTACTTC. This gives the protein CSGGAGETQYF.

This clonotype occurred many times. The chain employs TRBV7-9 and TRBJ2-2; no definite D call. Germline V gene lookup returns CDR1 SEHNR and CDR2 FQNEAQ (reference sequence). V lost 3 bases and J lost 3, with 11 bases in between. This CDR3 spans 15 amino acids. In DNA form, the CDR3 reads TGTGCCAGCAGCTTGGGTTCCATAGACACCGGGGAGCTGTTTTTT. Translating gives CASSLGSIDTGELFF.

The chain links TRBV6-5 to TRBJ2-2, with TRBD2 as a possible D gene (6 bases). The V gene lost 4 bases and the J gene lost 7 bases, with 7 bases spanning the gap. CDR1 and CDR2 from the germline V gene are MNHEY and SVGAGI. This CDR3 has 12 residues. CDR3 nucleotide sequence: TGTGCCAGCAGTTCGGGGGTCGGGGAGCTGTTTTTT. Translation: CASSSGVGELFF.

This clonotype was observed at least ten times. This chain links TRBV10-1 with TRBJ1-3; D unresolved. Deletions cut 5 bases from V and 4 bases from J, with 15 bases between. The germline V gene encodes CDR1 WNHNN and CDR2 SYGVQD (reference sequence). This CDR3 is built from 15 residues. This chain's CDR3 is CASSPSATGGNTIYF. In nucleotides, the CDR3 is TGCGCCAGCAGTCCCTCGGCCACTGGAGGAAACACCATATATTTT.

The chain combines TRBV7-8 with TRBJ2-2; D is unclear. V was shortened by 2 bases and J by 2 bases, with 12 bases between the two germline ends. This CDR3 is built from 16 residues. The germline gives CDR1 SGHVS, CDR2 FQNEAQ. The CDR3 DNA reads as TGTGCCAGCAGCTTAACGCGTATAGTCAACACCGGGGAGCTGTTTTTT. Protein sequence: CASSLTRIVNTGELFF. The whole variable domain, remainder taken from reference TRBV7-8 and TRBJ2-2, is GAGVSQSPRYKVAKRGQDVALRCDPISGHVSLFWYQQALGQGPEFLTYFQNEAQLDKSGLPSDRFFAERPEGSVSTLKIQRTQQEDSAVYLCASSLTRIVNTGELFFGEGSRLTVL.

The chain joins TRBV29-1 to TRBJ2-5, with 9 bases aligning to TRBD2. V lost 3 bases and J lost 2; bases outside the gene matches: 7. The CDR3 consists of 15 residues. Germline loops: CDR1 SQVTM, CDR2 ANQGSEA. CDR3: CSVDLAGQTQETQYF. CDR3 sequence (DNA): TGCAGCGTTGACCTAGCGGGACAGACTCAAGAGACCCAGTACTTC.

As to this clonotype: This could be a read error, since a much larger clone is one nucleotide away. The V gene is TRBV7-9, the J gene TRBJ1-1; D is undetermined. The CDR3 length is 14 residues. Per germline, CDR1 SEHNR and CDR2 FQNEAQ (reference sequence). The CDR3 DNA reads TGTGCCAGCGGCTTAGGTCTGGAGAACACTGAAGCTTTCTTT. Its translation: CASGLGLENTEAFF.

This clonotype was detected ten times or more. The V and J genes are TRBV13 and TRBJ2-7; D ambiguous. CDR3 length equals 13 residues. Trimming removed 5 bases from V and 5 bases from J, with 13 bases in between. Germline V gene lookup returns CDR1 PRHDT and CDR2 FYEKMQ (reference sequence). The CDR3 DNA reads TGTGCCAGCAGCCTGCGTTTAGGTCACGAGCAGTACTTC. Translated: CASSLRLGHEQYF.

Many counts were recorded for this clonotype. V is TRBV2 and J is TRBJ2-2; no definite D call. CDR1 and CDR2 from the germline V gene are SNHLY and FYNNEI. CDR3 length: 15 residues. The V end lost 3 bases, the J end lost 2 bases, and 10 bases lay between the germline ends. The CDR3 protein is CASSEALANTGELFF. CDR3 nucleotide sequence: TGTGCCAGCAGTGAGGCACTGGCCAACACCGGGGAGCTGTTTTTT.

The chain combines TRBV12-3 or TRBV12-4 with TRBJ1-1, with a weak D call TRBD1 (5 bases). The CDR3 covers 13 residues. Here the CDR3 reads CASGDRNLNEAFF. DNA of the CDR3: TGTGCTAGTGGGGACCGAAATCTGAATGAAGCTTTCTTT.

The chain carries TRBV7-9 and TRBJ1-2, with 7 bases identical to TRBD1. CDR3 length: 14 residues. After removal of 5 bases from V and 5 bases from J, the junction contained 8 bases not matched to a gene. The V gene's germline CDR1 is SEHNR and CDR2 FQNEAQ (reference sequence). CDR3 sequence: CASSQGGQTYGYTF. CDR3 in DNA: TGTGCCAGCAGCCAGGGGGGACAGACATATGGCTACACCTTC.

The rearrangement links TRBV7-2 to TRBJ2-5, with D perhaps matching TRBD2 (7 bases). Germline values: CDR1 SGHTA, CDR2 FQGNSA. The CDR3 has 15 residues. Trimming stripped 3 bases from V and 2 bases from J, with 13 bases between. The CDR3 region is CASSFIAGAQETQYF. CDR3 in DNA: TGTGCCAGCAGCTTTATTGCGGGGGCGCAAGAGACCCAGTACTTC.

This clonotype turned up a few times. An end of the junction differs from the germline gene, which may be a read error. The genes are TRBV10-3 and TRBJ2-7; perhaps TRBD1 as D (6 bases). This CDR3 has 16 amino acids. Germline CDR1 ENHRY, CDR2 SYGVKD. CDR3 coding DNA: TGTGCCAGCAGTTTCTGGGGGCCAGGTGGGGGCTACGAGCAGTACTTC. Amino acids: CASSFWGPGGGYEQYF.

This clonotype was seen a handful of times. Sequence at one end of the junction differs from germline and may be a read error. DNA of the CDR3: TGTGCCAGTAGCCCAGACCACAACCAAGAGACCCAGTACTTC. This encodes CASSPDHNQETQYF. The chain joins TRBV4-2 to TRBJ2-5; D unclear. Germline V gene data show CDR1 as LGHNA and CDR2 as YNFKEQ. This CDR3 is built from 14 residues.

Many counts were recorded for this clonotype. In DNA, the CDR3 is TGTGCCAGCAGCTTAGGCACGAGCTCTGGAAACACCATATATTTT. Its translation is CASSLGTSSGNTIYF. This chain links TRBV7-2 with TRBJ1-3; D gene uncertain. Trimming shortened V by 1 base and J by 0 bases, and 7 bases separated the two germline ends. Germline V lookup: CDR1 SGHTA, CDR2 FQGNSA. This CDR3 is 15 amino acids long.

Only a few counts were recorded for this clonotype. The chain has TRBV12-3 or TRBV12-4 and TRBJ1-2; 7 bases agree with TRBD1. CDR3 length equals 19 residues. Trimming cost V 6 bases and J 0 bases; bases outside gene matches: 19. CDR3 residues: CASSYLRLEGQASNYGYTF. CDR3 DNA sequence: TGTGCCAGCAGCTACCTTCGATTGGAAGGACAGGCGTCTAACTATGGCTACACCTTC.

The chain links TRBV6-1 to TRBJ1-1; a possible D gene is TRBD1 (5 bases). The germline gives CDR1 MNHNS, CDR2 SASEGT. The CDR3 consists of 15 residues. V dropped 6 bases and J dropped 4 bases, with 18 bases sitting between them. CDR3 amino acids: CASSLRVGSGTEAFF. In DNA form, the CDR3 reads TGTGCCAGCAGCCTCAGGGTCGGGTCAGGCACTGAAGCTTTCTTT.

Concerning this clonotype itself: This may come from a read error, since a much larger clone is one base off. The rearrangement uses TRBV20-1 and TRBJ1-2, with D possibly matching TRBD1 (6 bases). This CDR3 is 13 amino acids long. Trimming left V 4 bases short and J 4 bases short, with 13 bases between. CDR1 DFQATT and CDR2 SNEGSKA come from the germline V gene (reference sequence). CDR3 coding DNA: TGCAGTGCTACCGCAGGGGAGGGCTATGGCTACACCTTC. It is translated as CSATAGEGYGYTF.

This chain uses TRBV12-3 or TRBV12-4 with TRBJ1-2, with D tentatively TRBD1 (5 bases). This CDR3 region has 15 residues. The V end was cut by 8 bases, the J end by 4 bases, with 20 bases between. CDR3 region: CASGRYQGNLYGYTF. CDR3 sequence (DNA): TGTGCCAGCGGACGTTATCAGGGAAATCTCTATGGCTACACCTTC.